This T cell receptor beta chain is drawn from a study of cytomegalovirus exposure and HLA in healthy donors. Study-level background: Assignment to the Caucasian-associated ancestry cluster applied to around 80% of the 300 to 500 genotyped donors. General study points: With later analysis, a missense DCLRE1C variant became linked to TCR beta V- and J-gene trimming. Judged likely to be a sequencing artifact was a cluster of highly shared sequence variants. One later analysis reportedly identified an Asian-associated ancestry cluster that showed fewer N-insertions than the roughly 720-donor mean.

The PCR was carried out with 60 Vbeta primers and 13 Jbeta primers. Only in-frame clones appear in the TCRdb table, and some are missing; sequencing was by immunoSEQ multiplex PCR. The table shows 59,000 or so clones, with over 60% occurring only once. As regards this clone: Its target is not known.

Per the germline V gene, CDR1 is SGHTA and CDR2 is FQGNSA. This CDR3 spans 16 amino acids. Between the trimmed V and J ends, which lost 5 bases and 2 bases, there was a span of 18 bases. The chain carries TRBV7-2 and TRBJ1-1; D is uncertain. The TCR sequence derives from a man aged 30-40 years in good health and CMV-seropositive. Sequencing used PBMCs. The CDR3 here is CASSPKGGKSNTEAFF. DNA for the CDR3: TGTGCCAGCAGCCCAAAGGGAGGGAAATCCAACACTGAAGCTTTCTTT.